This T cell receptor (beta chain) was sequenced in a study of breast tumors, draining lymph nodes, adjacent tissues. This clonotype occurred many times. The target antigen is unknown. Axillary draining lymph nodes of breast cancer patients supplied the node samples. TCRdb called the multiplex PCR reads again in MiXCR, with one record for every CDR3 protein. The profile covers some 150,000 distinct CDR3 sequences, with more than 20% appearing a single time and 2.5% to 3% taken by the ten largest. The study, taken as a whole, reports: Tumor T cell lymph node origin was a supported hypothesis, not proven. Tumor and nontumor repertoires were significantly more similar in luminal-like than in basal-like breast cancer.

Sequencing used axillary lymph node tissue. This receptor was identified in a female donor with breast cancer. Some clones in this sample may be carry-over from other donors' samples.

CDR3 loop: CASSPRLAGHNEQFF. As DNA, the CDR3 is TGTGCCAGCAGTCCACGACTAGCGGGACACAATGAGCAGTTCTTC. V usage is TRBV3-1 and J usage is TRBJ2-1, with 11 bases aligning to TRBD2. Germline loops: CDR1 LGHDT, CDR2 YNNKEL (reference sequence). Germline trimming cut 6 bases from V and 5 bases from J; bases unmatched to any gene: 6. The CDR3 extends over 15 amino acids.